The next 15 T cell receptor beta chains were all read from a single sample in a study of T cell changes during pregnancy in multiple sclerosis. This table comes from immunoSEQ multiplex PCR, and its TCRdb copy is limited to in-frame clones, with some not included. This table has 18,000 or so clones, approximately 90% appearing once. Sequences were derived from CD4+ T cells from peripheral blood mononuclear cells, sampled in the first trimester of pregnancy. These receptors were collected from a female donor in good health, enrolled as a control in a pregnancy study.

The chain is built from TRBV2 and TRBJ2-3, with 12 bases fitting TRBD2. Germline CDR1 reads SNHLY; CDR2 reads FYNNEI. There are 15 residues in the CDR3. V shed 4 bases, J shed 5 bases, and the junction held 4 bases outside the gene matches. CDR3 region: CASSASGGAGDTQYF. The CDR3 DNA reads TGTGCCAGCAGTGCTAGCGGGGGGGCGGGAGATACGCAGTATTTT. Variable domain in full (rest from reference TRBV2 and TRBJ2-3): EPEVTQTPSHQVTQMGQEVILRCVPISNHLYFYWYRQILGQKVEFLVSFYNNEISEKSEIFDDQFSVERPDGSNFTLKIRSTKLEDSAMYFCASSASGGAGDTQYFGPGTRLTVL.

J is TRBJ1-2 and V is TRBV10-3, with 7 nucleotides matching TRBD1. Germline CDR1 reads ENHRY; CDR2 reads SYGVKD. The CDR3 extends over 12 amino acids. The V segment lost 5 bases and the J segment 8 bases; nucleotides outside the gene matches: 5. The CDR3 sequence is CAISQGERGYTF. The CDR3 DNA follows: TGTGCCATCAGTCAGGGGGAGCGAGGCTACACCTTC.

The gene calls are TRBV9 and TRBJ2-3; TRBD2 matches at 8 bases. The CDR3 loop spans 16 amino acids. After removal of 2 bases from V and 2 bases from J, the junction contained 7 bases not matched to a gene. Germline CDR1 reads SGDLS; CDR2 reads YYNGEE. In nucleotides, the CDR3 is TGTGCCAGCAGCGTTCGGGCGGGGGGAGTCACAGATACGCAGTATTTT. The encoded protein is CASSVRAGGVTDTQYF.

The CDR3 spells CASSYVGGGYTF. The CDR3 nucleotides read TGTGCCAGCAGTTACGTCGGGGGTGGCTACACCTTC. The chain combines TRBV6-5 with TRBJ1-2; possibly TRBD1 for D (5 bases). This CDR3 has 12 amino acids. V shed 2 bases and J shed 7 bases, with 8 bases lying between them. Germline loops: CDR1 MNHEY, CDR2 SVGAGI.

This clone was picked up a small number of times. The CDR3 bases are TGTGCCACCAGGGGCCAGGGGGAGTATTCACCCCTCCACTTT. Protein: CATRGQGEYSPLHF. The chain joins TRBV25-1 to TRBJ1-6; 7 positions match TRBD1. V was pared by 10 bases and J by 8 bases, with 11 bases of the junction left unmatched. This CDR3 contains 14 residues. Per germline, CDR1 MGHDK and CDR2 SYGVNS. Based on the CDR3 plus reference TRBV25-1 and TRBJ1-6, the full variable domain is EADIYQTPRYLVIGTGKKITLECSQTMGHDKMYWYQQDPGMELHLIHYSYGVNSTEKGDLSSESTVSRIRTEHFPLTLESARPSHTSQYLCATRGQGEYSPLHFGNGTRLTVT.

The chain uses TRBV27 and TRBJ1-2; D is possibly TRBD1 (5 bases). The CDR3 has 13 residues. Germline assignment: CDR1 MNHEY and CDR2 SMNVEV (reference sequence). V was clipped by 7 bases and J by 5 bases, with 14 bases between them. The CDR3 loop is CASTSSSGYGYTF. As DNA, the CDR3 is TGTGCCAGCACCTCGTCGTCAGGGTATGGCTACACCTTC.

For this clone: One end of the junction varies from germline; a read error may be responsible. The rearrangement links TRBV12-5 to TRBJ1-4; no reliable D call. The V gene's germline CDR1 is LGHNT and CDR2 FRNRAP. This CDR3 is 11 amino acids long. CDR3 sequence reads: CASSFEEKLFF. The CDR3 DNA reads TGTGCTAGTAGTTTCGAGGAAAAACTGTTTTTT.

This clone was counted between two and nine times. The rearrangement uses TRBV6-1 and TRBJ2-5, with a tentative D call TRBD1 (6 bases). Per the germline V gene, CDR1 is MNHNS and CDR2 is SASEGT. The CDR3 contains 15 residues. V lost 6 bases and J 2 bases, leaving 16 bases between the germline ends. CDR3 sequence: CASRWGRTAQETQYF. In DNA form, the CDR3 reads TGTGCCAGCAGGTGGGGCCGGACAGCGCAAGAGACCCAGTACTTC.

The chain recombines TRBV11-2 with TRBJ2-7, with D possibly TRBD2 on 6 matching bases. Per the germline V gene, CDR1 is SGHAT and CDR2 is FQNNGV. The V gene lost 7 bases and the J gene lost 6 bases, with 19 bases spanning the gap. The CDR3 totals 14 residues. The CDR3 nucleotides are TGTGCCAGCAATCTAGGTACCGGGGGTAGCGAGCAGTACTTC. Translated: CASNLGTGGSEQYF.

The chain links TRBV28 to TRBJ1-4; D unclear. CDR3 size: 13 residues. The germline gives CDR1 MDHEN, CDR2 SYDVKM. Between the trimmed V and J ends, which lost 10 bases and 7 bases, there was a span of 16 bases. Here the CDR3 DNA reads TGTGCCAACTCAAGGTCGGGATCTGAAAAACTGTTTTTT. Protein product: CANSRSGSEKLFF.

The chain carries TRBV5-4 and TRBJ2-7; D is undetermined. Between the trimmed V and J ends, which lost 0 bases and 0 bases, there was a span of 16 bases. CDR1 is SGHNT and CDR2 is YYREEE in the germline V gene (reference sequence). The CDR3 runs 17 residues. The CDR3 sequence is CASSLAGGSSISYEQYF. The DNA for the CDR3 is TGTGCCAGCAGCTTGGCCGGCGGCAGTTCAATCTCCTACGAGCAGTACTTC.

The CDR3 sequence: CASSRGALGGSNTEAFF. The CDR3 bases are TGTGCCAGCAGCCGGGGGGCCCTTGGGGGAAGTAACACTGAAGCTTTCTTT. The J gene is TRBJ1-1, the V gene TRBV7-2; D might be TRBD1 (6 bases). The CDR3 spans 17 residues. The V and J ends lost 5 bases and 2 bases respectively, with 21 bases between them. Germline CDR1 SGHTA, CDR2 FQGNSA.

The rearrangement uses TRBV18 and TRBJ2-7; TRBD1 agrees at 7 bases. After removal of 1 base from V and 5 bases from J, the junction contained 8 bases not matched to a gene. The CDR3 spans 15 residues. CDR1 is KGHSH, CDR2 LQKENI, per germline. The CDR3 DNA reads TGTGCCAGCTCACCACGTCATGACAGGGAAAACGAGCAGTACTTC. The encoded protein is CASSPRHDRENEQYF.

The genes are TRBV5-4 and TRBJ1-1; no clear D. Trimming shortened V by 6 bases and J by 5 bases, and 17 bases separated the two germline ends. In germline, CDR1 is SGHNT, CDR2 YYREEE (reference sequence). The CDR3 length is 14 residues. In nucleotides, the CDR3 is TGTGCCAGCACCAAACCCGGCCCCGGGACTGAAGCTTTCTTT. It encodes CASTKPGPGTEAFF.

V gene TRBV2 combines with J gene TRBJ1-1, with no clear D. V shed 3 bases and J shed 0 bases, with 17 bases lying between them. CDR3 size: 17 residues. Germline CDR1 is SNHLY and CDR2 is FYNNEI. The CDR3 loop reads CASSDNVDGRMNTEAFF. CDR3 coding DNA: TGTGCCAGCAGTGATAATGTCGATGGGCGAATGAACACTGAAGCTTTCTTT.